One sample yielded the 7 T cell receptor beta chains listed below, sequenced in a study of cytomegalovirus exposure and HLA in healthy donors. Data came from immunoSEQ multiplex PCR; TCRdb stores just in-frame clones and leaves some out. The sample holds 100,000 to 120,000 clones, 89% seen once. The sequenced sample consisted of PBMCs. These receptors all stem from a woman under 30 in good health and CMV-seronegative.

Comments on this clone: No DNA is shown, since the ends of the CDR3 on it are uncertain; the CDR3 is the one TCRdb lists. The rearrangement uses TRBV9 and TRBJ1-2. Termini included, the CDR3 measures 12 amino acids. The germline V gene has CDR1 SGDLS and CDR2 YYNGEE. The CDR3 here is CASSVGAGIFTF.

The rearrangement joins TRBV29-1 to TRBJ2-2; 8 bases are a match to TRBD2. Trimming at V came to 3 bases and at J to 4 bases, leaving 4 bases not matched to a gene. The CDR3 is 14 amino acids. Germline V CDR1 and CDR2: SQVTM, ANQGSEA. CDR3 DNA sequence: TGCAGCGTTGACTCGGGGGGGCCCACCGGGGAGCTGTTTTTT. Amino acid sequence: CSVDSGGPTGELFF.

The V call is TRBV7-2, the J call TRBJ1-2; 8 nucleotides agree with TRBD1. The V gene end was trimmed by 4 bases and the J gene end by 2 bases; junction bases not matched to a gene: 0. CDR1 and CDR2 from the germline V gene are SGHTA and FQGNSA. The CDR3 sequence is 13 residues long. The CDR3 nucleotides are TGTGCCAGCAGCTGGGACAGGAACTATGGCTACACCTTC. This sequence encodes CASSWDRNYGYTF.

This chain uses TRBV18 with TRBJ2-7, with 9 positions matching TRBD2. The CDR3 has 15 residues. Germline V gene data show CDR1 as KGHSH and CDR2 as LQKENI. The J segment lost 5 bases and the V segment lost 5 bases, leaving 10 bases of the junction unmatched. DNA of the CDR3: TGTGCCAGCTCAGTCATAGCGGGAGAGGTCGACGAGCAGTACTTC. Its translation: CASSVIAGEVDEQYF.

The CDR3 here is CASSLGGDTQYF. CDR3 coding DNA: TGTGCCAGCAGCCTGGGGGGGGATACGCAGTATTTT. The chain couples TRBV2 to TRBJ2-3; 7 bases are shared with TRBD2. The CDR3 extends over 12 amino acids. Germline trimming cut 6 bases from V and 6 bases from J; bases unmatched to any gene: 3. Germline loops: CDR1 SNHLY, CDR2 FYNNEI. Full variable domain (remainder filled in from reference TRBV2 and TRBJ2-3): EPEVTQTPSHQVTQMGQEVILRCVPISNHLYFYWYRQILGQKVEFLVSFYNNEISEKSEIFDDQFSVERPDGSNFTLKIRSTKLEDSAMYFCASSLGGDTQYFGPGTRLTVL.

V usage is TRBV4-3 and J usage is TRBJ2-3, with 10 bases matching TRBD2. The germline V gene encodes CDR1 LGHNA and CDR2 YSLEER. V trimming: 3 bases; J trimming: 1 base; junction bases outside the gene matches: 4. The CDR3 extends over 16 amino acids. The CDR3 region has the DNA TGCGCCAGCAGCCACCTAGCGGGAGTCGGCACAGATACGCAGTATTTT. Translating gives CASSHLAGVGTDTQYF.

The V and J genes are TRBV28 and TRBJ1-5; 8 bases line up with TRBD1. This CDR3 has 16 amino acids. Germline CDR1 and CDR2: MDHEN and SYDVKM. V gave up 1 base and J gave up 5 bases; unmatched junction bases: 7. Here the CDR3 reads CASSLSGRGQDQPQHF. CDR3 coding DNA: TGTGCCAGCAGTTTATCGGGCAGGGGGCAGGATCAGCCCCAGCATTTT.